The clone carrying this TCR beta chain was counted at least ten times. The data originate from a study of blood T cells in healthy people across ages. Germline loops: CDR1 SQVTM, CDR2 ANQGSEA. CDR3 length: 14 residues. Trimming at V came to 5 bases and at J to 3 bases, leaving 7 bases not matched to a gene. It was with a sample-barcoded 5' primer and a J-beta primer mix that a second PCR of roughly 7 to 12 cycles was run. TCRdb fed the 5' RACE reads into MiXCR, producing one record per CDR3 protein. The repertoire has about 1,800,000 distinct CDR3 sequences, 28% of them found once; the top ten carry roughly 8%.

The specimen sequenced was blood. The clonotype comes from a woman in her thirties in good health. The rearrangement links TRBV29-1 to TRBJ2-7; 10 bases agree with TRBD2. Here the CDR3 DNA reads TGCAGCGTTCGTCTAGCGGGGGCCGACTACGAGCAGTACTTC. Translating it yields CSVRLAGADYEQYF.